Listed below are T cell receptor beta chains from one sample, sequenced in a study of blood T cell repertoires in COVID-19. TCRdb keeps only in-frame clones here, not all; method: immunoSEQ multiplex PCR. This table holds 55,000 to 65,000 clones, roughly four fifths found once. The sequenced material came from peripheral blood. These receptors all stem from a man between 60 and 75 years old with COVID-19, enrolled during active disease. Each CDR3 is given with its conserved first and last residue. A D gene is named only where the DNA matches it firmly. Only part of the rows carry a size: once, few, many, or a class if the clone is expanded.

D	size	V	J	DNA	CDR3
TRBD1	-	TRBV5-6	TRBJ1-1	TGTGCCAGCAGGGTCGGACAGGGGGACGGGGCTTTCTTT	CASRVGQGDGAFF
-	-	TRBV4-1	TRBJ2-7	TGCGCCAGCAGCCAAGAAGGGTCCGGGGGCTACGAGCAGTACTTC	CASSQEGSGGYEQYF
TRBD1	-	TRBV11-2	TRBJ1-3	TGTGCCAGCAGCTTAATACAGGGGGCAGGTGGAAACACCATATATTTT	CASSLIQGAGGNTIYF
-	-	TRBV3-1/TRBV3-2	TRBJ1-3	TGTGCCAGCAGCCAAGGGCCATTAAGAAACACCATATATTTT	CASSQGPLRNTIYF
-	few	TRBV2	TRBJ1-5	TGTGCCAGCAGTGAAAGACTATCGAGTCAGCCCCAGCATTTT	CASSERLSSQPQHF
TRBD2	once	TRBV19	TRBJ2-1	TGTGCCAGTATCCCAATAACCGGTCCAGCGGGAGGGACCTACAATGAGCAGTTCTTC	CASIPITGPAGGTYNEQFF
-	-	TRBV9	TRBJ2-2	TGTGCCAGCTCCGACCGGGTTGGCACCGGGGAGCTGTTTTTT	CASSDRVGTGELFF
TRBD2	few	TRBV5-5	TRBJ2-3	TGTGCCAGCTGCTTGGGCGGGGGGGGGCGGGCCCTCCCTGGGTATTTT	CASCLGGGGRALPGYF
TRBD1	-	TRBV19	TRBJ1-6	TGTGCCAGTAGCAGGGGGCCTAACTCCTATAATTCACCCCTCCACTTT	CASSRGPNSYNSPLHF
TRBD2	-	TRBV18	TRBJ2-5	TGTGCCAGCTCACCAGAGGAGGGGACTATGCGCCAAGAGACCCAGTACTTC	CASSPEEGTMRQETQYF
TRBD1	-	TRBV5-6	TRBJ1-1	TGTGCCAGCAGCCCGGGGACAGGGCAGGCGAACACTGAAGCTTTCTTT	CASSPGTGQANTEAFF
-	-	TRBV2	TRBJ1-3	TGTGCCAGCAGGGAGGGTCCTGGAAACACCATATATTTT	CASREGPGNTIYF
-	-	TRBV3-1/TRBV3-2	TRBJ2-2	TGTGCCAGCAGCCAAGACACAGGACGGATCACCGGGGAGCTGTTTTTT	CASSQDTGRITGELFF
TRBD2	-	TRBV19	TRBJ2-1	TGTGCCAGTAGCCTAGCGGGGGGCCATCTCTCCTACAATGAGCAGTTCTTC	CASSLAGGHLSYNEQFF
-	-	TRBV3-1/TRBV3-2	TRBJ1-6	TGTGCCAGCAGCCAAGAACAGGGCGGAAATTCACCCCTCCACTTT	CASSQEQGGNSPLHF
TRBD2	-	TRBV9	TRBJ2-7	TGTGCCAGCACGATGGGAGGGCCCCTCTCCTACGAGCAGTACTTC	CASTMGGPLSYEQYF
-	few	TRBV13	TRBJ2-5	TGTGCCAGCAGCTTAGTCCCGGGGGAGACCCAGTACTTC	CASSLVPGETQYF
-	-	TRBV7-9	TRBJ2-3	TGTGCCAGCAGCTTATTCCGAGGCCCCCCCACAGATACGCAGTATTTT	CASSLFRGPPTDTQYF
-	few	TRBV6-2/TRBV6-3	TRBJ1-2	TGTGCCAGCAGTTATGGGGCTGGCCTGGGCAACTATGGCTACACCTTC	CASSYGAGLGNYGYTF
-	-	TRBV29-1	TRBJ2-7	TGCAGCGTACGCGAGGTGGAGCAGTACTTC	CSVREVEQYF
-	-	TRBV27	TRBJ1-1	TGTGCCAGCAGTTTATTGAGGAACACTGAAGCTTTCTTT	CASSLLRNTEAFF
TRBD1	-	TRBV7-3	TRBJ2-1	TGTGCCAGCAGCCCCTCCGGGACAGGGACGGGTGAGCAGTTCTTC	CASSPSGTGTGEQFF
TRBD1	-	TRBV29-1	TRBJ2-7	TGCAGCGTTTGGACAGGGGGAGCAGAAGAATACGAGCAGTACTTC	CSVWTGGAEEYEQYF
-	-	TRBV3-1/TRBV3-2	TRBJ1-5	TGTGCCAGCAGCCAAACCCGGGACACCGGGCCCCAGCATTTT	CASSQTRDTGPQHF
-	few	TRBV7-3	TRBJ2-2	TGTGCCAGCAGCTTAGGGGGGACGTACACCGGGGAGCTGTTTTTT	CASSLGGTYTGELFF
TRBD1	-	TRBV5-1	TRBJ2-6	TGCGCCAGCAGCTTTGGGACAGGGGGATCTGGGGCCAACGTCCTGACTTTC	CASSFGTGGSGANVLTF
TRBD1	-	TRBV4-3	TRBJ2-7	TGCGCCAGCAGTTTGACAGGGCAAAGCTCCTACGAGCAGTACTTC	CASSLTGQSSYEQYF
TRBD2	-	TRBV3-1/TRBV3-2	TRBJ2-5	TGTGCCAGCAGCCACCCGACAGAACTAGCGGGGGGCTCCCAAGAGACCCAGTACTTC	CASSHPTELAGGSQETQYF
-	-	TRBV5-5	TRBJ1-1	TGTGCCAGCAGCTCCCGCCGACAGACGAACACTGAAGCTTTCTTT	CASSSRRQTNTEAFF
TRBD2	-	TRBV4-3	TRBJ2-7	TGCGCCAGCAGCCAAGAAATGGAGCGGGATTACCCCCTGTACTTC	CASSQEMERDYPLYF
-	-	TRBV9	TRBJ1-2	TGTGCCAGCAGCGTCAATAACTATGGCTACACCTTC	CASSVNNYGYTF
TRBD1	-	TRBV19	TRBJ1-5	TGTGCCAGTAGTATAGGGCAAGGGACAGTGAGACAGCCCCAGCATTTT	CASSIGQGTVRQPQHF
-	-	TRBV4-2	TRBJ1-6	TGTGCCAGCAGCCGAGAGACAGGCTCCTATAATTCACCCCTCCACTTT	CASSRETGSYNSPLHF
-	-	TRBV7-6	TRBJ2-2	TGTGCCAGCAGCTTAAATAGTCACACCGGGGAGCTGTTTTTT	CASSLNSHTGELFF
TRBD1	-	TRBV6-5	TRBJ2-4	TGTGCCAAACGTAACAGGGGAGTGAGGAAAAACATTCAGTACTTC	CAKRNRGVRKNIQYF
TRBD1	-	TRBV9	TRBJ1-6	TGTGCCAGCAGCCGAACAGGGGTCGGTAGCTCCTATAATTCACCCCTCCACTTT	CASSRTGVGSSYNSPLHF
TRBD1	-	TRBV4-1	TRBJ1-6	TGCGCCAGCAGCCCGGGGGACAGGGGATGGGTGAAGGGCAATTCACCCCTCCACTTT	CASSPGDRGWVKGNSPLHF